One sample yielded the 30 T cell receptor beta chains listed below, sequenced in a study of T-cell memory formation after mild COVID-19. TCRdb re-called the 5' RACE reads with MiXCR, one entry per CDR3 protein. The data hold about 140,000 distinct CDR3 sequences, with 13% to 15% observed a single time. The material sequenced was PBMCs or a T cell subset sorted from them (not recorded which). Receptors were obtained from an adult woman who had mild COVID-19 (a few samples of this study predate the infection). Cell type and time point are not known.

The chain couples TRBV11-2 to TRBJ2-7; 10 nucleotides align to TRBD2. Unmatched junction bases numbered 3, after V lost 1 base and J lost 3 bases. The CDR3 loop spans 15 amino acids. CDR1 and CDR2 from the germline V gene are SGHAT and FQNNGV. Here the CDR3 DNA reads TGTGCCAGCAGCTTAGCACTAGCGGGGTTCTACGAGCAGTACTTC. Translating it yields CASSLALAGFYEQYF.

Only a few counts were recorded for this clonotype. V is TRBV7-3 and J is TRBJ2-1; tentatively, D is TRBD1 (5 bases). This CDR3 is 15 amino acids long. Trimming removed 1 base from V and 4 bases from J, with 11 bases in between. Germline CDR1 and CDR2: SGHTA and FQGTGA. The CDR3 DNA sequence: TGTGCCAGCAGCTTAATGGCCACAGGTTACAATGAGCAGTTCTTC. It encodes CASSLMATGYNEQFF.

The J gene is TRBJ1-2, the V gene TRBV6-5; D gene ambiguous. Trimming removed 2 bases at V and 7 bases at J, with 11 bases between. Germline CDR1 and CDR2: MNHEY and SVGAGI. CDR3 size: 13 residues. The DNA for the CDR3 is TGTGCCAGCAGTTACGACGGGCTTTCTGGCTACACCTTC. Translating gives CASSYDGLSGYTF.

V and J are TRBV6-6 and TRBJ2-7; D is perhaps TRBD1 (5 bases). CDR1 and CDR2 from the germline V gene are MNHNY and SVGAGI (reference sequence). Trimming took off 0 bases at V and 3 bases at J, with 12 bases between the two ends. The CDR3 sequence is 15 residues long. This CDR3 is CASSYSESRGYEQYF. The CDR3 DNA reads as TGTGCCAGCAGTTACTCGGAGAGTAGGGGCTACGAGCAGTACTTC.

This clonotype has a handful of counts. V is TRBV5-1 and J is TRBJ2-2; D is ambiguous. The germline V gene encodes CDR1 SGHRS and CDR2 YFSETQ. There are 15 residues in the CDR3. V was cut by 0 bases and J by 2 bases, with 8 bases left in between. DNA of the CDR3: TGCGCCAGCAGCTTGGATATAGACAACACCGGGGAGCTGTTTTTT. It translates to CASSLDIDNTGELFF.

This clonotype was seen only a few times. V and J are TRBV7-2 and TRBJ2-1, with D perhaps matching TRBD2 (6 bases). The ends were cut back, 3 bases at V and 5 bases at J, with 14 bases in the middle. The CDR3 consists of 15 residues. Germline-derived CDR1 and CDR2 are SGHTA and FQGNSA. CDR3 in DNA: TGTGCCAGCAGCTTTAGCGGCCAACTCCACAATGAGCAGTTCTTC. Protein product: CASSFSGQLHNEQFF.

CDR3 in amino acids: CATSDSGTGGVNEQFF. The CDR3 DNA sequence: TGTGCCACCAGTGATTCCGGGACCGGTGGGGTCAATGAGCAGTTCTTC. The chain joins TRBV24-1 to TRBJ2-1; D is tentatively TRBD1 or TRBD2 (5 bases each). Per the germline V gene, CDR1 is KGHDR and CDR2 is SFDVKD. V was clipped by 2 bases and J by 6 bases, with 16 bases between them. The CDR3 has 16 residues.

This clonotype was seen a few times. V usage is TRBV7-9 and J usage is TRBJ1-2, with D unresolved. Germline loops: CDR1 SEHNR, CDR2 FQNEAQ (reference sequence). The CDR3 spans 13 residues. Trimming pared 1 base from V and 4 bases from J, leaving 7 bases between. The CDR3 sequence is CASSLGEGYGYTF. For the CDR3, the DNA is TGTGCCAGCAGCTTAGGAGAGGGCTATGGCTACACCTTC.

This chain connects TRBV6-5 to TRBJ2-2; 8 nucleotides match TRBD1. Germline V gene data show CDR1 as MNHEY and CDR2 as SVGAGI. After removal of 6 bases from V and 5 bases from J, the junction contained 8 bases not matched to a gene. There are 15 residues in the CDR3. For the CDR3, the DNA is TGTGCCAGCAGACCCAGGGGGCGCCGTACCGGGGAGCTGTTTTTT. It translates to CASRPRGRRTGELFF.

In this sample, this clonotype turned up a few times. V is TRBV7-9 and J is TRBJ1-2; unclear D gene. Trimming pared 0 bases from V and 8 bases from J, leaving 19 bases between. The CDR3 sequence is 16 residues long. Germline V gene sequence: CDR1 SEHNR, CDR2 FQNEAQ (reference sequence). For the CDR3, the DNA is TGTGCCAGCAGCTTAGCGCTTAGGACCGGCGGTGGAGGCTACACCTTC. Residues: CASSLALRTGGGGYTF.

This clonotype has a handful of counts. V is TRBV29-1 and J is TRBJ1-2; a weak D match, TRBD1 (6 bases). The V gene lost 4 bases and the J gene lost 0 bases, with 12 bases spanning the gap. This CDR3 is 14 amino acids long. Germline V gene data show CDR1 as SQVTM and CDR2 as ANQGSEA. CDR3 nucleotides: TGCAGCGTTGGCACAGGGTTAACTAACTATGGCTACACCTTC. Its protein product is CSVGTGLTNYGYTF.

This clonotype was seen only a few times. This chain joins TRBV20-1 and TRBJ1-1, with a tentative D call TRBD1 (6 bases). The length of the CDR3 is 13 residues. Germline V gene data show CDR1 as DFQATT and CDR2 as SNEGSKA (reference sequence). The CDR3 coding sequence is TGCAGCGAAAGTGACAGGTTTTTAACTGAAGCTTTCTTT. Its protein is CSESDRFLTEAFF.

The chain carries TRBV27 and TRBJ1-4; tentative D call: TRBD1 (5 bases). Germline-derived CDR1 and CDR2 are MNHEY and SMNVEV (reference sequence). CDR3 size: 15 residues. Trimming took off 2 bases at V and 3 bases at J, with 10 bases between the two ends. CDR3 in DNA: TGTGCCAGCAGTTTAGGGGCGGACCCTAATGAAAAACTGTTTTTT. Protein product: CASSLGADPNEKLFF.

This chain connects TRBV30 to TRBJ2-7; D gene unclear. CDR3 length: 14 amino acids. Germline V gene lookup returns CDR1 GTSNPN and CDR2 SVGIG (reference sequence). V lost 3 bases and J 2 bases, leaving 14 bases between the germline ends. The CDR3 loop is CAWSRGVSPYEQYF. The DNA for the CDR3 is TGTGCCTGGAGCCGCGGAGTCTCCCCCTACGAGCAGTACTTC.

This sequence joins TRBV29-1 and TRBJ2-2; no definite D call. This CDR3 contains 13 residues. Germline-derived CDR1 and CDR2 are SQVTM and ANQGSEA. V lost 5 bases and J lost 5, with 12 bases in between. Here the CDR3 DNA reads TGCAGCGTTCGTTGGGGAAATACCGGGGAGCTGTTTTTT. It translates to CSVRWGNTGELFF.

This clonotype was recorded a few times. The chain uses TRBV4-2 and TRBJ1-2; no reliable D call. Trimming removed 1 base from V and 8 bases from J, with 17 bases in between. This CDR3 comprises 15 residues. From germline, CDR1 is LGHNA and CDR2 YNFKEQ. CDR3 protein: CASSQGGFPDYGYTF. The CDR3, as DNA: TGTGCCAGCAGCCAAGGAGGTTTTCCCGATTACGGCTACACCTTC.

The V gene is TRBV7-8, the J gene TRBJ2-3; 9 bases align to TRBD2. The V gene end was trimmed by 5 bases and the J gene end by 3 bases; junction bases not matched to a gene: 9. Germline V gene lookup returns CDR1 SGHVS and CDR2 FQNEAQ. CDR3 length: 16 amino acids. This CDR3 reads CASSPGLAIATDTQYF. CDR3 coding DNA: TGTGCCAGCAGCCCGGGACTAGCTATTGCGACAGATACGCAGTATTTT.

The genes are TRBV5-5 and TRBJ2-7, with no clear D. V was cut by 3 bases and J by 6 bases, with 7 bases left in between. The germline CDR1 and CDR2 sequences are SGHKS and YYEKEE (reference sequence). CDR3 length: 11 residues. The CDR3 region has the DNA TGTGCCAGCAGCTCTCTGGCCGAGCAGTACTTC. Translating it yields CASSSLAEQYF.

The chain uses TRBV2 and TRBJ2-7; 10 nucleotides align to TRBD2. The CDR3 contains 16 residues. Germline CDR1 and CDR2: SNHLY and FYNNEI. The trim removed 5 bases at V and 0 bases at J, leaving 7 bases unmatched. CDR3 nucleotide sequence: TGTGCCAGCAGTCGATCTAGCGGGGGAGACTCCTACGAGCAGTACTTC. Its translation is CASSRSSGGDSYEQYF.

This clonotype was detected a few times. The V and J genes are TRBV29-1 and TRBJ2-7; D may be TRBD2 (6 bases). The CDR3 extends over 11 amino acids. Germline V gene sequence: CDR1 SQVTM, CDR2 ANQGSEA. The V end lost 7 bases, the J end lost 11 bases, and 18 bases lay between the germline ends. The DNA of the CDR3 is TGCAGCGCCTCTTTGCGGGGATTTGAGTACTTC. Translated: CSASLRGFEYF.

This clonotype occurred many times. V and J are TRBV4-1 and TRBJ2-7; D might be TRBD1 (6 bases). Germline values: CDR1 MGHRA, CDR2 YSYEKL. This CDR3 is 15 amino acids long. V lost 1 base to trimming and J lost 2 bases, with 12 bases between them. CDR3 nucleotides: TGCGCCAGCAGCCAAGGGGAACAGGGTCCCTACGAGCAGTACTTC. Amino acids: CASSQGEQGPYEQYF.

This clonotype was seen only a few times. This chain joins TRBV4-3 and TRBJ2-7; 7 bases agree with TRBD2. With 0 bases clipped from V and 3 bases from J, the junction kept 2 bases outside the gene matches. There are 14 residues in the CDR3. Germline values: CDR1 LGHNA, CDR2 YSLEER. CDR3 protein: CASSQDRTSYEQYF. DNA of the CDR3: TGCGCCAGCAGCCAAGATCGGACTAGCTACGAGCAGTACTTC.

This clonotype was counted ten times or more. The rearrangement links TRBV12-3 or TRBV12-4 to TRBJ2-5, with D perhaps matching TRBD1 (5 bases). This CDR3 contains 12 residues. V was clipped by 5 bases and J by 5 bases, with 9 bases between them. Here the CDR3 DNA reads TGTGCCAGCAGTCAGGGTTGGGAGACCCAGTACTTC. As protein: CASSQGWETQYF.

The CDR3 loop is CASSPLVGNRVGYTF. The CDR3 bases are TGTGCCAGCAGCCCCCTTGTCGGGAACAGGGTGGGCTACACCTTC. The J gene is TRBJ1-2, the V gene TRBV9; TRBD1 might be the D (6 bases). Germline CDR1 and CDR2: SGDLS and YYNGEE. V was cut by 4 bases and J by 8 bases, with 21 bases left in between. CDR3 size: 15 residues. The full variable domain, in which reference TRBV9 and TRBJ1-2 provide the parts outside the CDR3, is DSGVTQTPKHLITATGQRVTLRCSPRSGDLSVYWYQQSLDQGLQFLIQYYNGEERAKGNILERFSAQQFPDLHSELNLSSLELGDSALYFCASSPLVGNRVGYTFGSGTRLTVV.

In this sample, this clonotype turned up a few times. The chain has TRBV7-9 and TRBJ2-5; 10 positions match TRBD2. V trimming: 4 bases; J trimming: 5 bases; junction bases outside the gene matches: 7. Germline V gene sequence: CDR1 SEHNR, CDR2 FQNEAQ (reference sequence). The CDR3 is 15 amino acids. The DNA of the CDR3 is TGTGCCAGCAGCTATCCACTAGCGGGACTGGAGACCCAGTACTTC. It codes for CASSYPLAGLETQYF.

The chain is built from TRBV6-5 and TRBJ1-1; tentatively, D is TRBD1 (5 bases). The V and J ends lost 0 bases and 5 bases respectively, with 16 bases between them. CDR1 is MNHEY, CDR2 SVGAGI, per germline. The CDR3 is made up of 16 amino acids. In DNA form, the CDR3 reads TGTGCCAGCAGTTACTCGGGCAGGGTCGTCCCTACTGAAGCTTTCTTT. Amino acid sequence: CASSYSGRVVPTEAFF.

There are a few counts of this clonotype. The chain recombines TRBV7-2 with TRBJ1-1, with TRBD1 identical over 8 bases. CDR1 SGHTA and CDR2 FQGNSA come from the germline V gene. This CDR3 spans 13 amino acids. The V gene end was trimmed by 5 bases and the J gene end by 4 bases; junction bases not matched to a gene: 3. In nucleotides, the CDR3 is TGTGCCAGCAGCATAACAGGGGGCACTGAAGCTTTCTTT. It is translated as CASSITGGTEAFF.

This clonotype was seen a few times. The chain links TRBV7-8 to TRBJ2-2; 8 nucleotides match TRBD2. The CDR3 spans 16 residues. The trim removed 3 bases at V and 1 base at J, leaving 4 bases unmatched. Per germline, CDR1 SGHVS and CDR2 FQNEAQ. Here the CDR3 reads CASSFSRGGNTGELFF. The CDR3 nucleotides are TGTGCCAGCAGCTTCTCCCGGGGGGGGAACACCGGGGAGCTGTTTTTT.

This clonotype was counted between two and nine times. The CDR3 spells CASSSYVAGELFF. CDR3 bases: TGTGCCAGCAGTTCCTATGTAGCCGGGGAGCTGTTTTTT. V is TRBV12-3 or TRBV12-4 and J is TRBJ2-2; D gene ambiguous. CDR3 length equals 13 residues. With 4 bases removed from V and 6 bases from J, the gap between germline ends came to 9 bases.

There are a few counts of this clonotype. This chain connects TRBV3-1 to TRBJ1-1, with 7 nucleotides matching TRBD1. V shed 4 bases, J shed 3 bases, and the junction held 8 bases outside the gene matches. Germline V gene sequence: CDR1 LGHDT, CDR2 YNNKEL (reference sequence). The CDR3 is 15 residues long. CDR3 in amino acids: CASSLRQGLDTEAFF. CDR3 nucleotide sequence: TGTGCCAGCAGCCTCCGACAGGGTTTGGACACTGAAGCTTTCTTT.